This TCR beta chain was captured by sequencing in a study of T cell repertoires in cytomegalovirus infection. This CDR3 has 14 residues. The germline V gene has CDR1 DFQATT and CDR2 SNEGSKA (reference sequence). The V gene lost 5 bases and the J gene lost 3 bases, with 14 bases spanning the gap. TCRdb re-called the reads through MiXCR, storing one row per CDR3 protein. The sample contains about 740,000 distinct CDR3 sequences, 35% of which appear only once. The chain couples TRBV20-1 to TRBJ1-5; D perhaps matches TRBD1 (5 bases). The sample taken for sequencing was PBMCs. This receptor was identified in a human donor in good health (CMV status not recorded). Some clones in this sample may be carry-over from other donors' samples. CDR3: CSAPPGGNNQPQHF. For the CDR3, the DNA is TGCAGTGCTCCCCCGGGGGGAAACAATCAGCCCCAGCATTTT.